This T cell receptor beta chain was recovered during a study of T cells in Graves' hyperthyroidism and ophthalmopathy. From RNA transcripts, TCR beta CDR3 regions were amplified. With the HTBI primer set, the TCR CDR3 went through a first round of RT-PCR. In TCRdb, the multiplex PCR reads were re-called with MiXCR into one record per CDR3 protein. Counted here are just over 550,000 distinct CDR3 sequences, more than 45% occurring once; the ten biggest clones make up 6.5% to 9%. This CDR3 region has 13 residues. Per germline, CDR1 SGDLS and CDR2 YYNGEE. Losses at the gene ends were 7 bases for V and 5 bases for J; bases not matched to a gene: 2. Investigators excluded patients with uncontrolled infection, other autoimmune disease, pregnancy or lactation.

Sequenced material: peripheral blood or thyroid tissue (not recorded which). The TCR originated in a woman younger than 35 with Graves' hyperthyroidism. The chain is built from TRBV9 and TRBJ1-6; TRBD1 matches 8 bases. For the CDR3, the DNA is TGTGCCAGCGGACAGGGAAATAATTCACCCCTCCACTTT. Amino acids: CASGQGNNSPLHF.